This TCR beta chain was captured in a study of radiotherapy plus CTLA-4 blockade in lung cancer. Overall study context: The study recorded objective responses in 18% of patients and disease control in 31%. Study results and limitations: Best predicting response, reportedly, were early blood T cell clone dynamics, with interferon-beta. TCR clones from tumors expanded in blood after radiotherapy plus ipilimumab.

Losses at the gene ends were 6 bases for V and 4 bases for J; bases not matched to a gene: 7. The CDR3 sequence is 13 residues long. CDR1 and CDR2 from the germline V gene are SQVTM and ANQGSEA. Data came from immunoSEQ multiplex PCR; TCRdb stores just in-frame clones and leaves some out. The sample lists roughly 110,000 clones, 70% to 85% occurring once. Chemo-refractory metastatic non-small-cell lung cancer patients underwent focal radiation alongside CTLA-4 blockade with ipilimumab. On this clone itself: Antigen specificity is unknown.

Sequences were derived from peripheral blood, sampled from a patient treated with radiotherapy plus ipilimumab. The chain employs TRBV29-1 and TRBJ2-3; 7 bases line up with TRBD1. This TCR derives from a human donor with non-small cell lung cancer that progressed on radiotherapy plus ipilimumab. Some clones in this sample may be carry-over from other donors' samples. The CDR3 sequence is CSVLTGTADTQYF. CDR3 nucleotide sequence: TGCAGCGTACTGACAGGGACAGCAGATACGCAGTATTTT.